What follows are 18 T cell receptor beta chains derived from one specimen sequenced in a study of OX40 agonist ivuxolimab in advanced cancers. This table comes from immunoSEQ multiplex PCR, and its TCRdb copy is limited to in-frame clones, with some not included. The table has roughly 66,000 clones, nearly 90% seen once. Sequenced here: CD4+ or CD8+ T cells sorted from blood, sampled in a trial of the OX40 agonist ivuxolimab. The receptor set was obtained from an adult with an advanced solid tumor such as melanoma, head and neck, liver or kidney cancer.

J is TRBJ1-2 and V is TRBV5-4; 7 nucleotides line up with TRBD1. Germline V gene sequence: CDR1 SGHNT, CDR2 YYREEE (reference sequence). This CDR3 is built from 16 residues. Trimming cost V 3 bases and J 1 base; bases outside gene matches: 9. DNA of the CDR3: TGTGCCAGCAGCTCCCGGACAGGACCTCTTAACTATGGCTACACCTTC. Protein: CASSSRTGPLNYGYTF. Based on the CDR3 plus reference TRBV5-4 and TRBJ1-2, the full variable domain is ETGVTQSPTHLIKTRGQQVTLRCSSQSGHNTVSWYQQALGQGPQFIFQYYREEENGRGNFPPRFSGLQFPNYSSELNVNALELDDSALYLCASSSRTGPLNYGYTFGSGTRLTVV.

This clone was seen a handful of times. The chain links TRBV5-4 to TRBJ1-1, with TRBD1 matching over 7 bases. Trimming took 5 bases from V and 1 from J; bases not matched to a gene: 8. Germline lookup yields CDR1 SGHNT and CDR2 YYREEE (reference sequence). The CDR3 totals 15 residues. The CDR3 loop reads CASSTGQAANTEAFF. The CDR3 nucleotides read TGTGCCAGCAGTACTGGACAGGCGGCGAACACTGAAGCTTTCTTT.

The rearrangement joins TRBV4-1 to TRBJ2-5, with D possibly called TRBD1 or TRBD2 (5 bases each). The CDR3 contains 16 residues. Deletions cut 1 base from V and 5 bases from J, with 17 bases between. Germline CDR1 and CDR2: MGHRA and YSYEKL. CDR3 in amino acids: CASSQARGEHWETQYF. The CDR3 DNA reads as TGCGCCAGCAGCCAAGCTAGGGGAGAACACTGGGAGACCCAGTACTTC.

The chain carries TRBV5-6 and TRBJ2-1; no reliable D call. V was clipped by 1 base and J by 0 bases, with 14 bases between them. This CDR3 comprises 17 residues. The germline CDR1 and CDR2 sequences are SGHDT and YYEEEE. The CDR3 DNA is TGTGCCAGCAGCTTGATCTATAGTCGAACCTCCTACAATGAGCAGTTCTTC. It yields the protein CASSLIYSRTSYNEQFF. Using reference TRBV5-6 and TRBJ2-1 for the parts outside the CDR3, the full variable domain is DAGVTQSPTHLIKTRGQQVTLRCSPKSGHDTVSWYQQALGQGPQFIFQYYEEEERQRGNFPDRFSGHQFPNYSSELNVNALLLGDSALYLCASSLIYSRTSYNEQFFGPGTRLTVL.

V gene TRBV7-8 combines with J gene TRBJ2-1, with a tentative D call TRBD2 (6 bases). The CDR3 contains 16 residues. Germline values: CDR1 SGHVS, CDR2 FQNEAQ. Trimming shortened V by 2 bases and J by 4 bases, and 15 bases separated the two germline ends. CDR3 DNA: TGTGCCAGCAGCTTATTGGAGGGTAGATATTACAATGAGCAGTTCTTC. It is translated as CASSLLEGRYYNEQFF.

V usage is TRBV6-5 and J usage is TRBJ2-7, with 7 nucleotides matching TRBD2. CDR1 is MNHEY and CDR2 is SVGAGI in the germline V gene. Trimming at V came to 6 bases and at J to 2 bases, leaving 7 bases not matched to a gene. The CDR3 sequence is 14 residues long. CDR3 residues: CASRKAGEAYEQYF. CDR3 sequence (DNA): TGTGCCAGCAGAAAGGCGGGAGAGGCCTACGAGCAGTACTTC.

The rearrangement joins TRBV7-4 to TRBJ1-5; unclear D gene. V shed 5 bases and J shed 1 base, with 15 bases lying between them. The germline V gene encodes CDR1 SGHVT and CDR2 SQSDAQ. This CDR3 has 16 residues. Here the CDR3 DNA reads TGTGCCAGCAGCCTAGGCGGGGTTGGCAGCAATCAGCCCCAGCATTTT. It codes for CASSLGGVGSNQPQHF. The full variable domain, with the rest looked up from reference TRBV7-4 and TRBJ1-5, is GAGVSQSPRYKVAKRGRDVALRCDSISGHVTLYWYRQTLGQGSEVLTYSQSDAQRDKSGRPSGRFSAERPERSVSTLKIQRTEQGDSAVYLCASSLGGVGSNQPQHFGDGTRLSIL.

V is TRBV6-5 and J is TRBJ1-6; D is unclear. V lost 5 bases and J 8 bases, leaving 10 bases between the germline ends. The CDR3 loop spans 13 amino acids. Germline V gene data show CDR1 as MNHEY and CDR2 as SVGAGI. CDR3 DNA sequence: TGTGCCAGCAGTCTAAACAATCATTCACCCCTCCACTTT. It translates to CASSLNNHSPLHF.

V and J are TRBV7-6 and TRBJ2-5; D perhaps matches TRBD2 (5 bases). Germline assignment: CDR1 SGHVS and CDR2 FNYEAQ. The CDR3 loop spans 14 amino acids. Trimming took 2 bases from V and 3 from J, leaving 10 bases between them. CDR3 residues: CASSLYRGEETQYF. The CDR3 DNA reads TGTGCCAGCAGCTTATATCGGGGAGAAGAGACCCAGTACTTC. The whole variable domain, remainder taken from reference TRBV7-6 and TRBJ2-5, is GAGVSQSPRYKVTKRGQDVALRCDPISGHVSLYWYRQALGQGPEFLTYFNYEAQQDKSGLPNDRFSAERPEGSISTLTIQRTEQRDSAMYRCASSLYRGEETQYFGPGTRLLVL.

V is TRBV11-2 and J is TRBJ2-1, with TRBD1 as a possible D gene (6 bases). Germline CDR1 and CDR2: SGHAT and FQNNGV. The CDR3 is 15 amino acids. Between the trimmed V and J ends, which lost 5 bases and 0 bases, there was a span of 11 bases. The CDR3 DNA reads as TGTGCCAGCAGCCCGACAGGCATCTCCTACAATGAGCAGTTCTTC. It specifies CASSPTGISYNEQFF.

The chain joins TRBV5-5 to TRBJ2-5; D perhaps matches TRBD2 (6 bases). CDR1 SGHKS and CDR2 YYEKEE come from the germline V gene (reference sequence). CDR3 size: 14 residues. Between the trimmed V and J ends, which lost 5 bases and 4 bases, there was a span of 15 bases. The DNA of the CDR3 is TGTGCCAGCAGTTTTCCGGGAGCCCGAGAGACCCAGTACTTC. Translated, it gives CASSFPGARETQYF.

The CDR3 protein is CASSLTSGSNQPQHF. The CDR3 DNA follows: TGTGCCAGCTCACTAACTTCGGGGTCCAATCAGCCCCAGCATTTT. The chain links TRBV18 to TRBJ1-5; D is uncertain. The CDR3 extends over 15 amino acids. V was pared by 4 bases and J by 3 bases, with 13 bases between. Germline values: CDR1 KGHSH, CDR2 LQKENI.

The gene calls are TRBV5-4 and TRBJ2-1; D unresolved. V was cut by 1 base and J by 8 bases, with 13 bases left in between. CDR1 SGHNT and CDR2 YYREEE come from the germline V gene (reference sequence). The CDR3 has 14 residues. CDR3 DNA sequence: TGTGCCAGCAGCTTGCCCTATTCCCGCCATGAGCAGTTCTTC. This gives the protein CASSLPYSRHEQFF.

The CDR3 spells CASSSGLAAYNEQFF. The CDR3 bases are TGTGCCAGCAGCTCGGGACTAGCGGCCTACAATGAGCAGTTCTTC. The V call is TRBV5-8, the J call TRBJ2-1, with 11 positions matching TRBD2. This CDR3 has 15 amino acids. V was pared by 3 bases and J by 2 bases, with 1 base of the junction left unmatched. Germline V gives CDR1 SGHTS, CDR2 YDEGEE.

The chain carries TRBV5-4 and TRBJ2-7, with 10 bases that match TRBD2. The DNA matches TRBJ2-1 better at its end, which makes the J call doubtful. The CDR3 runs to 16 residues. The germline V gene has CDR1 SGHNT and CDR2 YYREEE (reference sequence). The CDR3 region has the DNA TGTGCCAGCAGCTTGGCCGTGGGACTAGCGTTAAATGAGCAGTTCTTC. Its protein product is CASSLAVGLALNEQFF.

Comments on this clone: A read error is possible here, since a much larger clone lies one base away. The chain couples TRBV6-6 to TRBJ2-2, with D tentatively TRBD1 (6 bases). This CDR3 region has 13 residues. Germline values: CDR1 MNHNY, CDR2 SVGAGI (reference sequence). Here the CDR3 DNA reads TGTGCCGGCAGTTATCGGACAGCCGGGGAGCTGTTTTTT. Translation: CAGSYRTAGELFF.

The V call is TRBV7-2, the J call TRBJ1-5; TRBD1 might be the D (5 bases). The V end was cut by 4 bases, the J end by 2 bases, with 24 bases between. The length of the CDR3 is 19 residues. Per germline, CDR1 SGHTA and CDR2 FQGNSA. This chain's CDR3 is CASSSRGGRPEGGNQPQHF. Here the CDR3 DNA reads TGTGCCAGCAGCTCCCGTGGGGGAAGACCCGAAGGTGGCAATCAGCCCCAGCATTTT.

J is TRBJ2-1 and V is TRBV7-2, with unresolved D. Germline CDR1 reads SGHTA; CDR2 reads FQGNSA. V lost 6 bases and J lost 10, with 16 bases in between. The CDR3 totals 13 residues. CDR3 nucleotides: TGTGCCAGCAGATGGAGCCCGAAGAGGGAGCAGTTCTTC. This encodes CASRWSPKREQFF.